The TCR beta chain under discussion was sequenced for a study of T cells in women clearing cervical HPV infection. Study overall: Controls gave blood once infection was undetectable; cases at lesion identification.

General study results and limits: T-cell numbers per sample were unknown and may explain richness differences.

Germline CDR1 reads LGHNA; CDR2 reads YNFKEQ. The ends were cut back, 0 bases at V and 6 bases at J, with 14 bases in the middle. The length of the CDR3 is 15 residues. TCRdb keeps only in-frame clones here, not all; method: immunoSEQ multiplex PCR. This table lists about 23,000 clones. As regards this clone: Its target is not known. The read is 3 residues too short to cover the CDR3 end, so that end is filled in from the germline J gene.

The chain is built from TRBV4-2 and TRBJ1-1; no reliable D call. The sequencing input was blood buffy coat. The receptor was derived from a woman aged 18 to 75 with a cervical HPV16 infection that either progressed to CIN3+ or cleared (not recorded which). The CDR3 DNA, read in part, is TGTGCCAGCAGCCAAGATTCCGTTTCGAGGGCTGAA. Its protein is CASSQDSVSRAE. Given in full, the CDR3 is CASSQDSVSRAEAFF.